This TCR beta chain was captured in a study of shared clonotypes between healthy human individuals. The overall study: CD4 naive and memory got three plates each, CD8 naive two, CD8 memory one.

The data were produced by immunoSEQ multiplex PCR, yet TCRdb's version contains in-frame clones alone and is incomplete. The table shows 2 million to 3 million clones, with 93% occurring only once. To note about this clone: The antigen is undetermined.

General study findings and limits: Shared across a handful of donors were roughly 5% of the naive CD4 clonotypes. Relative to memory subsets, naive subsets generally showed larger estimated richness.

Both subsets, CD45RA+ naive and CD45RA-negative memory, were split from the CD4+ cells. The CDR3 covers 15 residues. Per germline, CDR1 SGHNT and CDR2 YYREEE (reference sequence). Between the trimmed V and J ends, which lost 3 bases and 7 bases, there was a span of 19 bases. This chain uses TRBV5-4 with TRBJ1-1, with D unresolved. Material for sequencing was naive CD4+ T cells from PBMCs. Subset of the sample: CD45RA+ positively selected. This receptor was obtained from a man between 18 and 35 years old in good health. Some clones in this sample may be carry-over from other donors' samples. The CDR3 DNA sequence: TGTGCCAGCAGCTGGCAGGTGGGAGGGTTTGTTGAAGCTTTCTTT. Encoded protein: CASSWQVGGFVEAFF.